These 25 T cell receptor beta chains share one sample of origin, sequenced in a study of healthy donors' naive CD4 and CD8 T cells (dated by TCRdb to between 2015 and 2017). TCRdb records 454 GS FLX Titanium as the sequencer. A previously published linear amplification protocol was used to build TCR libraries from about 500 ng of total RNA. The public reads were quality trimmed at Q25 with fastp and then assembled into clones with MiXCR by TCRdb, keeping productive beta chains. When rows share a CDR3 protein, they turn into one entry using the most common DNA and genes. The sample table lists around 180,000 distinct CDR3 sequences, about 70% of them with a count of one. The ten largest clonotypes hold approximately 2.5% of the sample. The sequencing sample was made of naive CD4+ and CD8+ T cells sorted from blood, pooled from several donors. What this sample's cell subset or site label stands for: FACS-sorted naive CD4+ (CD45RO-CD45RA+) and naive CD8+ (CD45RA+CD27bright) T cells. These receptors all stem from a pool of human donors in good health; the sample pools cells from several healthy donors.

This clonotype was detected a few times. The rearrangement links TRBV29-1 to TRBJ2-3; 8 positions match TRBD2. V gave up 6 bases and J gave up 4 bases; unmatched junction bases: 12. The CDR3 runs 15 residues. Germline lookup yields CDR1 SQVTM and CDR2 ANQGSEA. CDR3 sequence (DNA): TGCAGCGTCGGACCCAGCGGGAGTGGGTCAGATACGCAGTATTTT. This gives the protein CSVGPSGSGSDTQYF.

On this clonotype: A read error may produce the germline difference seen at one junction end. This chain links TRBV30 with TRBJ2-1; the D is unclear. Germline CDR1 is GTSNPN and CDR2 is SVGIG (reference sequence). This CDR3 region has 13 residues. CDR3 region: CARSDSDYNEQFF. As DNA, the CDR3 is TGTGCCCGGAGCGATTCGGATTACAATGAGCAGTTCTTC.

This chain uses TRBV30 with TRBJ2-5; either TRBD1 or TRBD2 may supply D (5 bases each). The V and J ends lost 3 bases and 6 bases respectively, with 11 bases between them. The V gene's germline CDR1 is GTSNPN and CDR2 SVGIG (reference sequence). This CDR3 region has 12 residues. The CDR3 bases are TGTGCCTGGAGGGGACCCGGGAAGACCCAGTACTTC. Protein: CAWRGPGKTQYF. Filled out from reference TRBV30 and TRBJ2-5, the complete variable domain reads SQTIHQWPATLVQPVGSPLSLECTVEGTSNPNLYWYRQAAGRGLQLLFYSVGIGQISSEVPQNLSASRPQDRQFILSSKKLLLSDSGFYLCAWRGPGKTQYFGPGTRLLVL.

This clonotype was observed a few times. The chain links TRBV18 to TRBJ1-2; the D is unclear. Germline lookup yields CDR1 KGHSH and CDR2 LQKENI. Deletions cut 2 bases from V and 2 bases from J, with 12 bases between. The CDR3 totals 15 residues. This chain's CDR3 is CASSPGTAINYGYTF. The CDR3 DNA is TGTGCCAGCTCACCAGGAACTGCGATCAACTATGGCTACACCTTC.

J is TRBJ2-5 and V is TRBV19; D possibly corresponds to TRBD2 (5 bases). Germline V gene lookup returns CDR1 LNHDA and CDR2 SQIVND (reference sequence). Deletions cut 7 bases from V and 5 bases from J, with 14 bases between. There are 13 residues in the CDR3. CDR3 bases: TGTGCCAGTAACCGCGCCCCGGGGGAGACCCAGTACTTC. Its protein is CASNRAPGETQYF.

The chain is built from TRBV19 and TRBJ2-4; possible D gene TRBD2, 6 bases. CDR1 is LNHDA and CDR2 is SQIVND in the germline V gene (reference sequence). Between the trimmed V and J ends, which lost 4 bases and 6 bases, there was a span of 16 bases. The CDR3 consists of 15 residues. The CDR3: CASSTGGGPGNIQYF. The CDR3 DNA follows: TGTGCCAGTAGTACTGGTGGAGGGCCGGGAAACATTCAGTACTTC.

The chain is built from TRBV18 and TRBJ2-3; D remains unclear. The V and J ends lost 3 bases and 6 bases respectively, with 7 bases between them. The CDR3 contains 12 residues. Per germline, CDR1 KGHSH and CDR2 LQKENI. CDR3 region: CASSPGYDTQYF. The CDR3 bases are TGTGCCAGCTCACCGGGATACGATACGCAGTATTTT.

V usage is TRBV11-2 and J usage is TRBJ2-5, with TRBD1 as a possible D gene (5 bases). CDR1 is SGHAT, CDR2 FQNNGV, per germline. The CDR3 extends over 17 amino acids. V was shortened by 3 bases and J by 3 bases, with 20 bases between the two germline ends. In nucleotides, the CDR3 is TGTGCCAGCAGCTTCCTCTCTCTCCCGACCAGGGAAGAGACCCAGTACTTC. Protein: CASSFLSLPTREETQYF.

The chain couples TRBV27 to TRBJ2-3; D perhaps matches TRBD2 (6 bases). The CDR3 covers 14 residues. V lost 3 bases and J lost 2, with 9 bases in between. The germline V gene has CDR1 MNHEY and CDR2 SMNVEV (reference sequence). CDR3 sequence: CASSFAGTTDTQYF. Here the CDR3 DNA reads TGTGCCAGCAGTTTTGCGGGGACCACAGATACGCAGTATTTT.

This chain joins TRBV5-4 and TRBJ2-7; D call uncertain. This CDR3 has 12 amino acids. CDR1 and CDR2 from the germline V gene are SGHNT and YYREEE (reference sequence). The V end was cut by 3 bases, the J end by 7 bases, with 11 bases between. Here the CDR3 reads CASSSTYREQYF. The CDR3 region has the DNA TGTGCCAGCAGCTCAACATACCGGGAGCAGTACTTC. Full variable domain (missing parts from reference TRBV5-4 and TRBJ2-7): ETGVTQSPTHLIKTRGQQVTLRCSSQSGHNTVSWYQQALGQGPQFIFQYYREEENGRGNFPPRFSGLQFPNYSSELNVNALELDDSALYLCASSSTYREQYFGPGTRLTVT.

J is TRBJ1-2 and V is TRBV30, with 7 bases aligning to TRBD1. Germline-derived CDR1 and CDR2 are GTSNPN and SVGIG (reference sequence). J lost 5 bases, V lost 4 bases, and 13 bases had no gene match. The CDR3 spans 15 residues. Written as DNA, the CDR3 is TGTGCCTGGATCCAAGAACCGGGACAGATTTATGGCTACACCTTC. This sequence encodes CAWIQEPGQIYGYTF.

In its sample, this clonotype was seen many times. V and J are TRBV29-1 and TRBJ2-2; 7 bases are shared with TRBD1. The CDR3 is 15 amino acids. With V trimmed by 4 bases and J by 5 bases, 10 bases remained unmatched. Germline V gene data show CDR1 as SQVTM and CDR2 as ANQGSEA. CDR3: CSVVHPRGRTGELFF. CDR3 nucleotides: TGCAGCGTTGTCCACCCGAGGGGGCGAACCGGGGAGCTGTTTTTT.

As for this clonotype: This likely comes from a read error, as the CDR3 has no conserved phenylalanine or tryptophan at its end. This chain joins TRBV12-3 or TRBV12-4 and TRBJ1-1, with a tentative D call TRBD1 (6 bases). The CDR3 is made up of 13 amino acids. Trimming shortened V by 6 bases and J by 6 bases, and 14 bases separated the two germline ends. CDR3 DNA: TGTGCCAGCAGCCCCGACAGGAAATCTGAAGCTTTCCTT. Its translation: CASSPDRKSEAFL.

This chain connects TRBV29-1 to TRBJ2-1; 12 nucleotides align to TRBD2. There are 16 residues in the CDR3. Per germline, CDR1 SQVTM and CDR2 ANQGSEA. After removal of 6 bases from V and 0 bases from J, the junction contained 6 bases not matched to a gene. CDR3 residues: CSVNGLAGFSYNEQFF. In nucleotides, the CDR3 is TGCAGCGTGAATGGACTAGCGGGGTTCTCCTACAATGAGCAGTTCTTC.

This sequence joins TRBV29-1 and TRBJ1-1; TRBD1 aligns across 7 bases. This CDR3 comprises 14 residues. Germline CDR1 is SQVTM and CDR2 is ANQGSEA. V shed 6 bases and J 1 base; nucleotides not matched to a gene: 8. The CDR3 sequence is CSVAFGTANTEAFF. The CDR3 DNA reads TGCAGCGTCGCCTTTGGGACAGCGAACACTGAAGCTTTCTTT. Variable domain in full (rest from reference TRBV29-1 and TRBJ1-1): SAVISQKPSRDICQRGTSLTIQCQVDSQVTMMFWYRQQPGQSLTLIATANQGSEATYESGFVIDKFPISRPNLTFSTLTVSNMSPEDSSIYLCSVAFGTANTEAFFGQGTRLTVV.

V is TRBV29-1 and J is TRBJ1-6; tentative D call: TRBD1 (6 bases). CDR1 and CDR2 from the germline V gene are SQVTM and ANQGSEA. The CDR3 consists of 13 residues. V was shortened by 6 bases and J by 9 bases, with 15 bases between the two germline ends. CDR3 residues: CSVSWTERSPLHF. The DNA for the CDR3 is TGCAGCGTCAGCTGGACAGAGCGTTCACCCCTCCACTTT.

The V call is TRBV29-1, the J call TRBJ2-1; 8 nucleotides line up with TRBD1. The junction had 6 bases not matched to a gene; V was cut back by 4 bases and J by 7 bases. The CDR3 totals 13 residues. Germline V gene data show CDR1 as SQVTM and CDR2 as ANQGSEA. The CDR3 bases are TGCAGCGTTGTGACAGGGGATGAGAATGAGCAGTTCTTC. Its translation is CSVVTGDENEQFF.

The V call is TRBV6-6, the J call TRBJ2-7; the D call may be TRBD1 or TRBD2 (5 bases each). The germline CDR1 and CDR2 sequences are MNHNY and SVGAGI (reference sequence). Trimming stripped 5 bases from V and 3 bases from J, with 11 bases between. The CDR3 is 13 amino acids. The CDR3 protein is CASSGTGLYEQYF. CDR3 nucleotides: TGTGCCAGCAGTGGGACGGGCCTCTACGAGCAGTACTTC.

The V gene is TRBV18, the J gene TRBJ1-1; D possibly corresponds to TRBD1 (6 bases). Trimming left V 0 bases short and J 4 bases short, with 15 bases between. This CDR3 is 16 amino acids long. CDR1 is KGHSH and CDR2 is LQKENI in the germline V gene. Written as DNA, the CDR3 is TGTGCCAGCTCACCACCGGGACAAGGATCGTCCACTGAAGCTTTCTTT. Translating gives CASSPPGQGSSTEAFF.

The rearrangement uses TRBV6-1 and TRBJ1-2; D perhaps matches TRBD1 (5 bases). This CDR3 region has 15 residues. V lost 2 bases and J 4 bases, leaving 14 bases between the germline ends. The germline CDR1 and CDR2 sequences are MNHNS and SASEGT. This chain's CDR3 is CASSEYRDGSYGYTF. As DNA, the CDR3 is TGTGCCAGCAGTGAATACCGGGACGGATCCTATGGCTACACCTTC.

The V gene is TRBV5-6, the J gene TRBJ2-7; D remains ambiguous. V lost 1 base to trimming and J lost 9 bases, with 26 bases between them. Per germline, CDR1 SGHDT and CDR2 YYEEEE. The CDR3 is made up of 17 amino acids. CDR3 protein: CASSLMRRTSTPVGQYV. In DNA, the CDR3 is TGTGCCAGCAGCTTGATGAGACGTACGTCAACCCCCGTAGGGCAGTACGTC.

The chain is built from TRBV7-8 and TRBJ2-1; D is perhaps TRBD2 (6 bases). CDR1 is SGHVS and CDR2 is FQNEAQ in the germline V gene. The CDR3 extends over 15 amino acids. Between the trimmed V and J ends, which lost 6 bases and 0 bases, there was a span of 12 bases. CDR3 coding DNA: TGTGCCAGCAGTGTGGGAGGTTCCTCCTACAATGAGCAGTTCTTC. Residues: CASSVGGSSYNEQFF.

Only one count was recorded for this clonotype. The chain links TRBV6-1 to TRBJ2-5; a weak D match, TRBD1 (6 bases). This CDR3 spans 14 amino acids. V lost 1 base and J 5 bases, leaving 11 bases between the germline ends. The germline gives CDR1 MNHNS, CDR2 SASEGT. CDR3 in DNA: TGTGCCAGCAGTGAAGTGGGGGCTTACGAGACCCAGTACTTC. It translates to CASSEVGAYETQYF.

A few counts support this clonotype. CDR3 in amino acids: CAISQGAGQPQHF. The CDR3 DNA sequence: TGTGCAATATCCCAGGGGGCCGGGCAGCCCCAGCATTTT. V gene TRBV6-5 combines with J gene TRBJ1-5, with TRBD1 matching over 8 bases. This CDR3 is 13 amino acids long. The germline V gene has CDR1 MNHEY and CDR2 SVGAGI.

The genes are TRBV27 and TRBJ2-5; 7 bases align to TRBD1. V shed 2 bases and J 4 bases; nucleotides not matched to a gene: 4. The length of the CDR3 is 14 residues. CDR1 MNHEY and CDR2 SMNVEV come from the germline V gene (reference sequence). The CDR3 here is CASSLQGVGETQYF. CDR3 sequence (DNA): TGTGCCAGCAGTTTACAGGGGGTTGGAGAGACCCAGTACTTC.